This T cell receptor beta chain came from a study of early T cells in non-severe SARS-CoV-2 infection. Overall study: Sequencing of bulk RNA from unsorted whole blood was done, without chain pairing. Study-wide results and caveats: VDJdb matching, biased toward anti-spike CD8 responses, missed private and CD4 specificities.

Note on this clonotype: Its specificity is unknown.

Unique molecular identifiers were affixed to single, distinct cDNA molecules. MiXCR was run by TCRdb on the 5' RACE reads, yielding one entry per CDR3 protein. The table includes 79,000 or so distinct CDR3 sequences, roughly 13% detected once. The receptor was derived from an adult who was a healthcare worker with PCR-confirmed SARS-CoV-2 infection or an uninfected control (not recorded which). Sequencing was carried out using whole blood.

In DNA form, the CDR3 reads TGTGCCATCAGTGAGTCGTCGGGGGAGGCAGATACGCAGTATTTT. It specifies CAISESSGEADTQYF. The chain has TRBV10-3 and TRBJ2-3; possibly TRBD2 for D (6 bases). The CDR3 runs 15 residues. In germline, CDR1 is ENHRY, CDR2 SYGVKD. Trimming took 0 bases from V and 4 from J, leaving 11 bases between them.